These T cell receptor beta chains were read from a single sample in a study of blood T cell repertoires in COVID-19. Sequencing was performed with immunoSEQ multiplex PCR; in TCRdb, only in-frame clones are kept and a portion is missing. This table holds 250,000 to 350,000 clones, about 91% found once. The sequencing input was peripheral blood. These receptors were obtained from a woman aged 55-70 years with acute or convalescent COVID-19. The CDR3 runs from the conserved cysteine through the conserved F or W. A D gene is named only where the DNA matches it firmly. Some rows have no size entry. The others give once, few or many, or a class for an expanded clone.

.	TRBV5-1	TRBJ2-3	.	TGCGCCAGCAGCTTACGACCCGGGGATACGCAGTATTTT	CASSLRPGDTQYF
TRBD2	TRBV7-3	TRBJ2-7	.	TGTGCCAGCAGCCGGGGAGGGTCGGGCGAGCAGTACTTC	CASSRGGSGEQYF
.	TRBV2	TRBJ2-5	.	TGTGCCAGCACTGCGGGAGAGACCCAGTACTTC	CASTAGETQYF
.	TRBV15	TRBJ1-2	.	TGTGCCACCCCCAAAGGGGCCCAGGCTGGCTACACCTTC	CATPKGAQAGYTF
.	TRBV7-9	TRBJ2-1	.	TGTGCCAGCAGCCCCCTGGGCAGGGGCGATGAGCAGTTCTTC	CASSPLGRGDEQFF
.	TRBV28	TRBJ2-7	.	TGTGCCAGCCAAGGGGACAAACCATACTACGAGCAGTACTTC	CASQGDKPYYEQYF
.	TRBV9	TRBJ2-2	.	TGTGCCAGCAGCGTAGTCTATGGGGCGGACGGGGAGCTGTTTTTT	CASSVVYGADGELFF
TRBD2	TRBV7-3	TRBJ2-5	.	TGTGCCAGCAGCTTGCGGGGGGCTTGGGAAGAGACCCAGTACTTC	CASSLRGAWEETQYF
TRBD1	TRBV28	TRBJ1-6	.	TGTGCCAGCAGAGACCCGACAGGGAGTAATTCACCCCTCCACTTT	CASRDPTGSNSPLHF
TRBD1	TRBV14	TRBJ2-7	.	TGTGCCAGCAGCCCGATTGACAGGGGGAAGGACGAGCAGTACTTC	CASSPIDRGKDEQYF
TRBD1	TRBV19	TRBJ1-5	.	TGTGCCAGCAGTTCAGGGGGGCCGACACCCCAGCATTTT	CASSSGGPTPQHF
TRBD2	TRBV7-2	TRBJ2-1	.	TGTGCCAGCAGCCCTCGTGGGGCTAGCGGGAGAGGGAATGAGCAGTTCTTC	CASSPRGASGRGNEQFF
TRBD1	TRBV11-3	TRBJ2-2	.	TGTGCCAGCAGCTTAGCTTCAGAACAGGGGTGGAACACCGGGGAGCTGTTTTTT	CASSLASEQGWNTGELFF
.	TRBV28	TRBJ2-5	.	TGTGCCAGCAGTTTGGGACAACAAGAGACCCAGTACTTC	CASSLGQQETQYF
TRBD1	TRBV15	TRBJ1-6	.	TGTGCCACCAGCAGAGTACAGGGGAATAATTCACCCCTCCACTTT	CATSRVQGNNSPLHF
TRBD2	TRBV16	TRBJ2-1	once	TGTGCCAGCAGCCAATTAACTAGCGGGAAGCAGTTCTTC	CASSQLTSGKQFF
TRBD1	TRBV4-1	TRBJ2-4	.	TGCGCCAGCAGCCGGGAACAGGGGGCGCAAAACATTCAGTACTTC	CASSREQGAQNIQYF
.	TRBV6-1	TRBJ2-7	.	TGTGCCAGCAGTGAGGCAGGGTTACCCTACGAGCAGTACTTC	CASSEAGLPYEQYF
.	TRBV7-8	TRBJ1-5	few	TGTGCCAGCAGCTTAGCGCTATCGGGGTTTCAGCCCCAGCATTTT	CASSLALSGFQPQHF
.	TRBV9	TRBJ1-1	.	TGTGCCAGCAGCGGAGCGAACACTGAAGCTTTCTTT	CASSGANTEAFF
.	TRBV5-5	TRBJ1-1	once	TGTGCCAGCAGCCTTCTATTGAACACTGAAGCTTTCTTT	CASSLLLNTEAFF
TRBD1	TRBV25-1	TRBJ2-5	.	TGTGCCAGCAGGGAGGACAGGGAGACAAGCGAGACCCAGTACTTC	CASREDRETSETQYF
TRBD2	TRBV11-2	TRBJ2-1	.	TGTGCCAGCAGCTTAGATTGGCTAGCGGGGGATAAGCAGTTCTTC	CASSLDWLAGDKQFF